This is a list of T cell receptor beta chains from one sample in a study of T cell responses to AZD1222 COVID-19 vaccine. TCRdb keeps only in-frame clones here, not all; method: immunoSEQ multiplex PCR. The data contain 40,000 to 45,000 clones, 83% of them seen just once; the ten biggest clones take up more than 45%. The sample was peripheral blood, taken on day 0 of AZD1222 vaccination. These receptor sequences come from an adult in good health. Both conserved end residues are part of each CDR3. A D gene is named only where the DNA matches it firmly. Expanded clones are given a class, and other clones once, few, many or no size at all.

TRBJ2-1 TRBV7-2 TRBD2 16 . CASSLGRGGLYNEQFF TGTGCCAGCAGCTTAGGGCGCGGGGGACTATACAATGAGCAGTTCTTC
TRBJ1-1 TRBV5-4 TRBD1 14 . CASSLLQGGTEAFF TGTGCCAGCAGCTTATTACAGGGGGGAACTGAAGCTTTCTTT
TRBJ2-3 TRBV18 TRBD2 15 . CASSPVGGSTDTQYF TGTGCCAGCTCCCCGGTCGGGGGGAGCACAGATACGCAGTATTTT
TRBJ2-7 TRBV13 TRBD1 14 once CASSYRDSSYEQYF TGTGCCAGCAGCTACCGGGACAGTTCCTACGAGCAGTACTTC
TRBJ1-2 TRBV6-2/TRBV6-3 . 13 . CASSVGYEGGYTF TGTGCCAGCAGTGTAGGGTATGAGGGCGGCTACACCTTC
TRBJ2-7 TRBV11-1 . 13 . CASSLNLNYEQYF TGTGCCAGCAGCTTAAACCTGAATTACGAGCAGTACTTC
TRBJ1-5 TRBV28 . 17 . CASSLGGTFASNQPQHF TGTGCCAGCAGTTTAGGCGGGACATTCGCTAGCAATCAGCCCCAGCATTTT
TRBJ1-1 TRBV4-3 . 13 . CASSLIGSPEAFF TGCGCCAGCAGCCTCATAGGTAGTCCTGAAGCTTTCTTT
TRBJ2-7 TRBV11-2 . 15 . CASSLLSSSPYEQYF TGTGCCAGCAGCCTCCTTTCCTCTAGCCCTTACGAGCAGTACTTC
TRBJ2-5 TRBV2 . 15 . CASSELGRSRETQYF TGTGCCAGCAGTGAATTGGGTCGGAGCAGGGAGACCCAGTACTTC
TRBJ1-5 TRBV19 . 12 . CATRADNQPQHF TGTGCCACTAGAGCCGACAATCAGCCCCAGCATTTT
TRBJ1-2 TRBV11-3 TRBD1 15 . CASSAKTGAPYGYTF TGTGCCAGCAGCGCTAAAACAGGGGCGCCCTACGGCTACACCTTC
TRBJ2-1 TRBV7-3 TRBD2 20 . CASSLRGVAGAVSSYNEQFF TGTGCCAGCAGCTTAAGGGGGGTAGCGGGAGCCGTAAGCTCCTACAATGAGCAGTTCTTC
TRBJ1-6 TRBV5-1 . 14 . CAGRSGERDSPLHF TGCGCCGGCCGATCCGGGGAGCGCGATTCACCCCTCCACTTT
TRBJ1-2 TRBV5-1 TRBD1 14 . CASRGQGFNYGYTF TGCGCCAGCAGGGGACAGGGTTTTAACTATGGCTACACCTTC
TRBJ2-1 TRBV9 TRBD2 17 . CASSVVGRGGSYNEQFF TGTGCCAGCAGCGTAGTGGGACGCGGGGGCTCCTACAATGAGCAGTTCTTC
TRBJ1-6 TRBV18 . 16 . CASSPAGPSGGSPLHF TGTGCCAGCTCACCGGCGGGCCCCAGCGGAGGTTCACCCCTCCACTTT
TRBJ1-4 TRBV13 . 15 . CASSLHGGTNEKLFF TGTGCCAGCAGCTTGCATGGGGGGACTAATGAAAAACTGTTTTTT
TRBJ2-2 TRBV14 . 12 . CASSRANGELFF TGTGCCAGCAGCCGAGCTAACGGGGAGCTGTTTTTT
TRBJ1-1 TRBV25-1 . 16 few CASSRTSGGWNTEAFF TGTGCCAGCAGCCGTACGAGCGGGGGATGGAACACTGAAGCTTTCTTT
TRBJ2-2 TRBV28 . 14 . CASSLSRGAGELFF TGTGCCAGCAGTCTCTCCCGAGGGGCCGGGGAGCTGTTTTTT
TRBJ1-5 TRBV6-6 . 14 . CASSPTGRNQPQHF TGTGCCAGCAGTCCGACAGGACGCAATCAGCCCCAGCATTTT
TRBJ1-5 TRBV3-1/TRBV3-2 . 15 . CASSLSGGAGQPQHF TGTGCCAGCAGCCTGAGTGGAGGGGCAGGTCAGCCCCAGCATTTT
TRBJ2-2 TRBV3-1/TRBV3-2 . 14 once CASTYHTNTGELFF TGTGCCAGCACCTACCATACGAACACCGGGGAGCTGTTTTTT
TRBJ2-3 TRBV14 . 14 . CASSQALASDTQYF TGTGCCAGCAGCCAAGCCCTAGCGTCAGATACGCAGTATTTT
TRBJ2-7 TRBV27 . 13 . CASSWVSSYEQYF TGTGCCAGCAGTTGGGTGAGCTCCTACGAGCAGTACTTC
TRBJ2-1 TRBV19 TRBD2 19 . CASSRKGRGAGGISHEQFF TGTGCCAGTAGTAGAAAAGGGAGAGGGGCGGGAGGTATTAGTCATGAGCAGTTCTTC
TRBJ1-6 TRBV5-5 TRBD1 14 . CASSLQGANSPLHF TGTGCCAGCAGCTTACAGGGGGCGAACTCACCCCTCCACTTT
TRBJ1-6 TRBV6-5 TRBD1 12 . CATWDRAAPLHF TGTGCCACCTGGGACAGGGCTGCACCCCTCCACTTT
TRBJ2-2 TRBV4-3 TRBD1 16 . CASSLGTGADTGELFF TGCGCCAGCAGCCTCGGGACAGGGGCCGACACCGGGGAGCTGTTTTTT
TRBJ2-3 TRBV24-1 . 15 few CATSSGLRAEDTQYF TGTGCCACCAGCTCCGGGCTCCGGGCCGAAGATACGCAGTATTTT
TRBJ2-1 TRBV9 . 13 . CASSVMSYNEQFF TGTGCCAGCAGCGTAATGTCCTACAATGAGCAGTTCTTC
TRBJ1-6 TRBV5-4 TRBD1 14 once CASSLGDRNSPLHF TGTGCCAGCAGCTTGGGGGACAGGAATTCACCCCTCCACTTT
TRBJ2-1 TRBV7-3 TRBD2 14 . CASSISGRSNEQFF TGTGCCAGCAGCATTAGCGGGAGGTCGAATGAGCAGTTCTTC
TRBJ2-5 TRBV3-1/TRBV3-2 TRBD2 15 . CASSHGLAGAETQYF TGTGCCAGCAGCCACGGACTAGCGGGAGCAGAGACCCAGTACTTC
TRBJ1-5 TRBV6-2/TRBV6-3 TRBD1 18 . CASSYPGQGAMGNQPQHF TGTGCCAGCAGTTACCCTGGACAGGGGGCCATGGGCAATCAGCCCCAGCATTTT
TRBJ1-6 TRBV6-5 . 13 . CASKGVLNSPLHF TGTGCCAGTAAGGGGGTTTTGAATTCACCCCTCCACTTT
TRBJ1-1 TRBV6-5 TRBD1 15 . CASSYGQGKRTEAFF TGTGCCAGCAGTTACGGACAGGGTAAAAGGACTGAAGCTTTCTTT
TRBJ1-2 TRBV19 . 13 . CASSIGQFYGYTF TGTGCCAGTAGTATCGGGCAGTTCTATGGCTACACCTTC
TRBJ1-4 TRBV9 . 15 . CASSEGGVSGEKLFF TGTGCCAGCAGCGAGGGTGGGGTCAGCGGTGAAAAACTGTTTTTT
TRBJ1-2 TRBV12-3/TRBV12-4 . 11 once CASRFTQASTF TGTGCCAGCAGATTTACACAGGCAAGCACCTTC
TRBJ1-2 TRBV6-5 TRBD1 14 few CASSNLGTAYGYTF TGTGCCAGCAGTAACCTGGGGACAGCTTATGGCTACACCTTC
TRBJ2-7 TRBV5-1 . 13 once CASSEATNYEQYF TGCGCCAGCAGCGAAGCCACAAACTACGAGCAGTACTTC
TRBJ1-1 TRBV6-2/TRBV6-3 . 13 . CASSYGAGTEAFF TGTGCCAGCAGTTACGGGGCGGGCACTGAAGCTTTCTTT
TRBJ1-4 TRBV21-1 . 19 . CASSKGGEVRPRGKEKLFF TGTGCCAGCAGCAAAGGTGGTGAGGTACGGCCCCGAGGCAAGGAAAAACTGTTTTTT
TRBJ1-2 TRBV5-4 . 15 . CASSLAGHAFDGYTF TGTGCCAGCAGCTTGGCAGGACACGCTTTTGATGGCTACACCTTC
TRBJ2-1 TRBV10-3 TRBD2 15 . CAIRGLAGAKNEQFF TGTGCCATCAGGGGACTAGCGGGAGCAAAAAATGAACAGTTCTTC
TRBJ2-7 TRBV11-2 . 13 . CASSSAGSYEQYF TGTGCCAGCAGCTCCGCAGGGTCCTACGAGCAGTACTTC
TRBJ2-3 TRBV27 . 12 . CASSLGRDTQYF TGTGCCAGCAGTTTAGGGAGAGATACGCAGTATTTT
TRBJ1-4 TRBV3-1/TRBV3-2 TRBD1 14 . CASSQRGLGEKLFF TGTGCCAGCAGCCAAAGGGGGCTCGGTGAAAAACTGTTTTTT